These 15 T cell receptor beta chains came from one sample sequenced in a study of blood T cell repertoires in COVID-19. Some clones are missing from TCRdb's copy, which holds only in-frame ones; the method was immunoSEQ multiplex PCR. The data contain around 70,000 clones, about 82% of them seen just once; the ten biggest clones take up under 2%. Sequenced input: peripheral blood. The receptors stem from a woman aged 60 to 75 with acute or convalescent COVID-19.

This sequence joins TRBV7-8 and TRBJ1-1; possibly TRBD1 for D (6 bases). Between the trimmed V and J ends, which lost 5 bases and 7 bases, there was a span of 11 bases. Looked up from germline, CDR1 is SGHVS and CDR2 is FQNEAQ. CDR3 size: 12 residues. The CDR3 nucleotides read TGTGCCAGCAGCCCACAGACAGGTGAAGCTTTCTTT. Its protein product is CASSPQTGEAFF.

This clone was counted a few times. The V and J genes are TRBV19 and TRBJ1-5; TRBD1 might be the D (6 bases). Germline CDR1 reads LNHDA; CDR2 reads SQIVND (reference sequence). The length of the CDR3 is 15 residues. V dropped 8 bases and J dropped 0 bases, with 14 bases sitting between them. The CDR3 reads CASVRGKNSNQPQHF. The CDR3 DNA reads TGTGCCAGTGTCAGGGGCAAAAATAGCAATCAGCCCCAGCATTTT.

This clone was recorded once. The genes are TRBV3-1 (or the pseudogene TRBV3-2) and TRBJ1-2, with D tentatively TRBD1 (6 bases). Between the trimmed V and J ends, which lost 6 bases and 3 bases, there was a span of 11 bases. Germline CDR1 and CDR2: LGHDT and YNNKEL (reference sequence). The CDR3 spans 13 residues. This CDR3 reads CASSQGRDYGYTF. CDR3 sequence (DNA): TGTGCCAGCAGTCAGGGGCGGGACTATGGCTACACCTTC.

This clone showed up just once. This chain links TRBV9 with TRBJ2-3, with 12 bases fitting TRBD2. The CDR3 is 16 residues long. Germline CDR1 and CDR2: SGDLS and YYNGEE. The ends lost 0 bases at V and 1 base at J; junction bases unmatched: 0. CDR3 region: CASSVGLAGGTDTQYF. The DNA of the CDR3 is TGTGCCAGCAGCGTAGGACTAGCGGGGGGCACAGATACGCAGTATTTT.

The J gene is TRBJ2-2, the V gene TRBV5-1; 7 bases match TRBD1. Germline-derived CDR1 and CDR2 are SGHRS and YFSETQ. CDR3 length: 15 amino acids. The ends lost 0 bases at V and 5 bases at J; junction bases unmatched: 4. The DNA for the CDR3 is TGCGCCAGCAGCTTGGTACAGGGGAAAACCGGGGAGCTGTTTTTT. Protein product: CASSLVQGKTGELFF.

V usage is TRBV9 and J usage is TRBJ2-7, with D perhaps matching TRBD1 (6 bases). Trimming took off 2 bases at V and 4 bases at J, with 16 bases between the two ends. This CDR3 is 15 amino acids long. The germline CDR1 and CDR2 sequences are SGDLS and YYNGEE. The CDR3: CASSVGAGQLYEQYF. The CDR3 coding sequence is TGTGCCAGCAGCGTGGGGGCAGGGCAACTATACGAGCAGTACTTC. Based on the CDR3 plus reference TRBV9 and TRBJ2-7, the full variable domain is DSGVTQTPKHLITATGQRVTLRCSPRSGDLSVYWYQQSLDQGLQFLIQYYNGEERAKGNILERFSAQQFPDLHSELNLSSLELGDSALYFCASSVGAGQLYEQYFGPGTRLTVT.

CDR3 amino acids: CASSPIHNEQFF. In nucleotides, the CDR3 is TGTGCCAGCAGTCCCATTCACAATGAGCAGTTCTTC. The chain joins TRBV12-3 or TRBV12-4 to TRBJ2-1; D ambiguous. V lost 5 bases to trimming and J lost 5 bases, with 7 bases between them. The CDR3 totals 12 residues.

This chain links TRBV4-2 with TRBJ1-2; 10 bases are shared with TRBD1. Germline CDR1 LGHNA, CDR2 YNFKEQ. The CDR3 consists of 14 residues. V was pared by 2 bases and J by 9 bases, with 6 bases of the junction left unmatched. The CDR3 DNA is TGTGCCAGCAGCCAATCGGGACAGGGGATGAGCTACACCTTC. Translating gives CASSQSGQGMSYTF.

The genes are TRBV4-2 and TRBJ2-7; D uncertain. In germline, CDR1 is LGHNA, CDR2 YNFKEQ. The CDR3 totals 14 residues. V was pared by 0 bases and J by 0 bases, with 6 bases between. CDR3 nucleotide sequence: TGTGCCAGCAGCCAAGATGTCGGCTCCTACGAGCAGTACTTC. Its translation: CASSQDVGSYEQYF.

The chain employs TRBV7-9 and TRBJ2-1; 7 bases agree with TRBD2. V lost 4 bases to trimming and J lost 0 bases; unmatched junction nucleotides: 6. The CDR3 runs to 16 residues. The V gene's germline CDR1 is SEHNR and CDR2 FQNEAQ (reference sequence). This CDR3 reads CASSWGLTHSYNEQFF. Here the CDR3 DNA reads TGTGCCAGCAGCTGGGGACTAACTCACTCCTACAATGAGCAGTTCTTC.

V and J are TRBV10-1 and TRBJ2-1; 8 positions agree with TRBD2. Germline CDR1 reads WNHNN; CDR2 reads SYGVQD (reference sequence). Germline trimming cut 2 bases from V and 7 bases from J; bases unmatched to any gene: 7. This CDR3 contains 15 residues. CDR3 protein: CASSESGSGGNEQFF. For the CDR3, the DNA is TGCGCCAGCAGTGAGAGCGGGAGTGGGGGGAATGAGCAGTTCTTC.

This clone was observed a single time. V usage is TRBV7-7 and J usage is TRBJ2-5; TRBD2 agrees at 9 bases. Germline V gene data show CDR1 as SSHAT and CDR2 as FNYEAQ (reference sequence). J gave up 5 bases and V 4 bases, and 2 bases lay outside the gene matches. This CDR3 is built from 13 residues. The chain's CDR3 is CASSSSGKETQYF. The DNA for the CDR3 is TGTGCCAGCAGCTCTAGCGGGAAGGAGACCCAGTACTTC.

This clone was seen once. The junction does not match germline at one end; this may be a read error. The rearrangement links TRBV27 to TRBJ1-1, with D possibly TRBD1 on 6 matching bases. CDR3 length: 15 amino acids. CDR1 and CDR2 from the germline V gene are MNHEY and SMNVEV (reference sequence). The DNA of the CDR3 is TGTGCCAGCAGACGATCCCATGACAGGAACGCTGAAGCTTTCTTT. The encoded protein is CASRRSHDRNAEAFF.

This clone was picked up one time. The chain couples TRBV25-1 to TRBJ2-2, with 8 bases fitting TRBD1. This CDR3 has 16 amino acids. V lost 8 bases, J lost 3 bases, and 11 bases stayed unmatched. From germline, CDR1 is MGHDK and CDR2 SYGVNS. CDR3 DNA sequence: TGTGCCAGCGCCCCTTACGGACAGGGCCACACCGGGGAGCTGTTTTTT. It is translated as CASAPYGQGHTGELFF.

The chain links TRBV6-5 to TRBJ2-7; D gene unclear. Between the trimmed V and J ends, which lost 4 bases and 4 bases, there was a span of 14 bases. The CDR3 length is 14 residues. In germline, CDR1 is MNHEY, CDR2 SVGAGI. CDR3 bases: TGTGCCAGCAGTTTGGCCTCAGGCCGATACGAGCAGTACTTC. It yields the protein CASSLASGRYEQYF.